The 22 T cell receptor beta chains below all came from one sample that was sequenced in a study of post-analysis software for immune sequencing data. Study observations and caveats: Patients carried roughly 5 TRBV segments more frequently than controls did, and TRBV5-6, TRBV5-1 and TRBV20-1 were among them.

The antigens these receptors bind are not known. Unique molecular identifiers were built into the TCR beta cDNA libraries. TCRdb used MiXCR to reprocess the PCR reads, holding one entry per CDR3 protein. The data show 170,000 or so distinct CDR3 sequences, 30% seen once. The sample taken for sequencing was blood. Receptor source: a girl aged 10 to 17 with multiple sclerosis.

V usage is TRBV7-9 and J usage is TRBJ2-1, with 8 bases matching TRBD2. V was pared by 0 bases and J by 1 base, with 5 bases of the junction left unmatched. CDR1 SEHNR and CDR2 FQNEAQ come from the germline V gene (reference sequence). The CDR3 spans 17 residues. CDR3: CASSLATSGNSYNEQFF. The CDR3 region has the DNA TGTGCCAGCAGCTTAGCCACTAGCGGCAATTCCTACAATGAGCAGTTCTTC. Full variable domain (rest looked up from reference TRBV7-9 and TRBJ2-1): DTGVSQNPRHKITKRGQNVTFRCDPISEHNRLYWYRQTLGQGPEFLTYFQNEAQLEKSRLLSDRFSAERPKGSFSTLEIQRTEQGDSAMYLCASSLATSGNSYNEQFFGPGTRLTVL.

This chain joins TRBV12-3 or TRBV12-4 and TRBJ2-1; 8 nucleotides line up with TRBD1. V lost 6 bases and J lost 10; bases outside the gene matches: 14. The CDR3 has 15 residues. The CDR3 loop reads CASSRGQGIPPEQFF. CDR3 coding DNA: TGTGCCAGCAGCCGTGGACAGGGAATTCCTCCAGAGCAGTTCTTC.

About this clonotype: At one of its ends the junction is not consistent with the germline gene, which may arise from a read error. The chain joins TRBV12-5 to TRBJ2-1; 15 bases are a match to TRBD2. The CDR3 loop spans 15 amino acids. CDR1 LGHNT and CDR2 FRNRAP come from the germline V gene. The CDR3 reads CVSGAGTSGRNEQFF. The DNA for the CDR3 is TGTGTTAGTGGCGCCGGGACTAGCGGGAGGAATGAGCAGTTCTTC.

This clonotype was counted at least ten times. This chain connects TRBV28 to TRBJ2-1, with a tentative D call TRBD2 (6 bases). V dropped 1 base and J dropped 12 bases, with 13 bases sitting between them. Looked up from germline, CDR1 is MDHEN and CDR2 is SYDVKM. This CDR3 is built from 13 residues. DNA of the CDR3: TGTGCCAGCAGTTTATCGGGACTCCCCGGGCAGTTCTTC. This encodes CASSLSGLPGQFF.

This chain connects TRBV29-1 to TRBJ2-1, with unresolved D. Trimming pared 3 bases from V and 1 base from J, leaving 7 bases between. CDR1 is SQVTM and CDR2 is ANQGSEA in the germline V gene. CDR3 size: 13 residues. The CDR3: CSVEAASYNEQFF. Here the CDR3 DNA reads TGCAGCGTTGAGGCCGCGTCCTACAATGAGCAGTTCTTC.

This chain links TRBV6-6 with TRBJ2-3; TRBD2 matches at 10 bases. The V gene end was trimmed by 0 bases and the J gene end by 5 bases; junction bases not matched to a gene: 8. CDR3 length: 17 amino acids. The germline V gene has CDR1 MNHNY and CDR2 SVGAGI (reference sequence). The CDR3 bases are TGTGCCAGCAGTTACTCGGTCAGCGGGAGGGCGGGAGATACGCAGTATTTT. Residues: CASSYSVSGRAGDTQYF.

The genes are TRBV9 and TRBJ1-1; 8 nucleotides align to TRBD1. The trim removed 0 bases at V and 6 bases at J, leaving 4 bases unmatched. The CDR3 runs to 14 residues. Germline V gene lookup returns CDR1 SGDLS and CDR2 YYNGEE. The CDR3 loop is CASSVGQGLAEAFF. The CDR3 DNA sequence: TGTGCCAGCAGCGTAGGACAGGGGTTAGCTGAAGCTTTCTTT.

In regard to this clonotype: This may stem from a read error, because a much larger clone lies one nucleotide away. This sequence joins TRBV7-3 and TRBJ2-1, with D possibly being TRBD2 (6 bases). Per the germline V gene, CDR1 is SGHTA and CDR2 is FQGTGA. The CDR3 extends over 14 amino acids. The CDR3 here is CACSRSGPYNEQFF. CDR3 sequence (DNA): TGTGCCTGCAGCCGGAGCGGGCCATACAATGAGCAGTTCTTC.

This clonotype has only a few counts. This chain links TRBV5-1 with TRBJ2-1; a possible D gene is TRBD2 (7 bases). The V and J ends lost 0 bases and 8 bases respectively, with 21 bases between them. Germline V gene sequence: CDR1 SGHRS, CDR2 YFSETQ. The CDR3 runs to 17 residues. CDR3 sequence: CASSLGGGGSLYDEQFF. In DNA form, the CDR3 reads TGCGCCAGCAGCTTGGGGGGGGGCGGGAGTTTGTACGATGAGCAGTTCTTC. The full variable domain, with the rest looked up from reference TRBV5-1 and TRBJ2-1, is KAGVTQTPRYLIKTRGQQVTLSCSPISGHRSVSWYQQTPGQGLQFLFEYFSETQRNKGNFPGRFSGRQFSNSRSEMNVSTLELGDSALYLCASSLGGGGSLYDEQFFGPGTRLTVL.

This clonotype was observed many times. This chain uses TRBV7-3 with TRBJ2-1; either TRBD1 or TRBD2 may supply D (5 bases each). Germline V lookup: CDR1 SGHTA, CDR2 FQGTGA. This CDR3 has 15 amino acids. Trimming cost V 5 bases and J 0 bases, with 11 bases left between them. The CDR3 loop is CASSTGRTSYNEQFF. The CDR3 bases are TGTGCCAGCAGCACGGGACGGACCTCCTACAATGAGCAGTTCTTC.

Concerning this clonotype: A much larger clone is a single base away; this may be a read error. CDR3 sequence reads: CASSQGTSGSNEQYF. For the CDR3, the DNA is TGTGCCAGCAGCCAAGGGACTAGCGGGAGTAATGAGCAGTACTTC. The chain combines TRBV3-1 with TRBJ2-5; 13 bases align to TRBD2. The CDR3 sequence is 15 residues long. With V trimmed by 1 base and J by 11 bases, 7 bases remained unmatched. Germline V CDR1 and CDR2: LGHDT, YNNKEL (reference sequence).

This clonotype came up many times. The chain links TRBV5-1 to TRBJ2-5; no clear D gene. The V gene's germline CDR1 is SGHRS and CDR2 YFSETQ. The CDR3 has 12 residues. Trimming removed 0 bases from V and 2 bases from J, with 2 bases in between. This chain's CDR3 is CASSLEQETQYF. DNA for the CDR3: TGCGCCAGCAGCTTGGAGCAAGAGACCCAGTACTTC.

The V call is TRBV10-3, the J call TRBJ2-1; 9 bases are shared with TRBD2. Looked up from germline, CDR1 is ENHRY and CDR2 is SYGVKD. The V gene end was trimmed by 7 bases and the J gene end by 4 bases; junction bases not matched to a gene: 11. CDR3 length: 16 amino acids. The CDR3: CAIILGGGRDYNEQFF. The CDR3 DNA reads as TGTGCCATCATCCTAGGTGGCGGGAGGGATTACAATGAGCAGTTCTTC.

This clonotype was picked up many times. J is TRBJ2-1 and V is TRBV10-3, with 10 bases matching TRBD2. V gave up 4 bases and J gave up 6 bases; unmatched junction bases: 6. The CDR3 is 15 amino acids. From germline, CDR1 is ENHRY and CDR2 SYGVKD. CDR3 amino acids: CAISVSGRGVNEQFF. CDR3 bases: TGTGCCATCAGTGTAAGCGGGAGGGGCGTCAATGAGCAGTTCTTC.

Notes on this clonotype: A much larger clone is a single base away; this may be a read error. The rearrangement uses TRBV10-3 and TRBJ2-3; maybe TRBD1 (5 bases). The germline V and J ends were trimmed by 0 bases and 2 bases, with 9 bases remaining between them. This CDR3 region has 15 residues. Germline-derived CDR1 and CDR2 are ENHRY and SYGVKD. The chain's CDR3 is CAISESRQTTDTQYF. Here the CDR3 DNA reads TGTGCCATCAGTGAGTCGCGACAGACCACAGATACGCAGTATTTT.

This clonotype was counted only a few times. The chain has TRBV12-3 or TRBV12-4 and TRBJ1-1, with D possibly matching TRBD1 (6 bases). Trimming removed 6 bases at V and 0 bases at J, with 11 bases between. The CDR3 is 14 residues long. CDR3 loop: CASRIGQMNTEAFF. The CDR3 DNA is TGTGCCAGCAGAATCGGACAGATGAACACTGAAGCTTTCTTT.

This clonotype was counted a few times. CDR3 sequence (DNA): TGTGCCAGCAGATCTCCTCGGGGGGAGGAGAGCTCCTACAATGAGCAGTTCTTC. This encodes CASRSPRGEESSYNEQFF. The chain is built from TRBV6-2 or TRBV6-3 and TRBJ2-1, with TRBD2 matching 7 bases. The length of the CDR3 is 18 residues. The J segment lost 0 bases and the V segment lost 6 bases, leaving 14 bases of the junction unmatched. Germline CDR1 and CDR2: MNHEY and SVGEGT.

This clonotype turned up a few times. The rearrangement links TRBV12-3 or TRBV12-4 to TRBJ1-1, with D perhaps TRBD1 (6 bases). The V gene lost 5 bases and the J gene lost 0 bases, with 13 bases spanning the gap. This CDR3 region has 15 residues. The CDR3 here is CASSPGAIMNTEAFF. The CDR3, as DNA: TGTGCCAGCAGTCCGGGGGCAATCATGAACACTGAAGCTTTCTTT.

With respect to this clonotype: A junction boundary mismatches the germline segment, possibly from a read error. CDR3 loop: CASSHPRASFDERFF. DNA for the CDR3: TGTGCCAGCAGCCACCCCCGGGCGAGTTTCGATGAGCGGTTCTTC. This chain connects TRBV14 to TRBJ2-1; D not resolved. The length of the CDR3 is 15 residues. Germline CDR1 and CDR2: SGHDN and FVKESK.

This clonotype was found many times. The CDR3: CASSLVGASYNEQFF. In DNA form, the CDR3 reads TGTGCCAGCAGTTTGGTAGGGGCTTCCTACAATGAGCAGTTCTTC. V is TRBV28 and J is TRBJ2-1, with D possibly being TRBD1 (5 bases). The CDR3 is 15 residues long. Germline values: CDR1 MDHEN, CDR2 SYDVKM. Trimming took 3 bases from V and 1 from J, leaving 10 bases between them.

The chain recombines TRBV19 with TRBJ1-1; 7 bases are shared with TRBD1. The junction had 1 base not matched to a gene; V was cut back by 1 base and J by 5 bases. CDR3 size: 13 residues. CDR1 and CDR2 (germline): LNHDA, SQIVND (reference sequence). CDR3 loop: CASSIGDSTEAFF. The CDR3 DNA reads as TGTGCCAGTAGTATAGGGGACAGTACTGAAGCTTTCTTT. Full variable domain (rest looked up from reference TRBV19 and TRBJ1-1): DGGITQSPKYLFRKEGQNVTLSCEQNLNHDAMYWYRQDPGQGLRLIYYSQIVNDFQKGDIAEGYSVSREKKESFPLTVTSAQKNPTAFYLCASSIGDSTEAFFGQGTRLTVV.

The CDR3 DNA reads as TGTGCCAGCAGTGCCCCCGGGACAGGTCACACTGAAGCTTTCTTT. Translation gives CASSAPGTGHTEAFF. This chain uses TRBV6-1 with TRBJ1-1, with 8 bases identical to TRBD1. Losses at the gene ends were 4 bases for V and 3 bases for J; bases not matched to a gene: 7. This CDR3 region has 15 residues. Germline assignment: CDR1 MNHNS and CDR2 SASEGT.